One sample yielded the 24 T cell receptor beta chains listed below, sequenced in a study of OX40 agonist ivuxolimab in advanced cancers. Library generation was performed with the immunoSEQ multiplex PCR assay. TCRdb took over this immuneACCESS table, retaining in-frame rearrangements with V and J assigned. Such tables are incomplete; in checked studies, under half of the missing clones stem from an unresolved V gene, and the remainder is unexplained. The sample profile shows around 100,000 clones; more than 95% of them were found once. The ten largest clones take up just over 2% of the sample. The material sequenced was CD4+ or CD8+ T cells sorted from blood, taken in a trial of the OX40 agonist ivuxolimab. The origin of the receptors is an adult with an advanced solid tumor such as melanoma, head and neck, liver or kidney cancer.

V usage is TRBV11-2 and J usage is TRBJ2-7; 7 bases fit TRBD2. The germline V gene encodes CDR1 SGHAT and CDR2 FQNNGV. The V gene end was trimmed by 3 bases and the J gene end by 3 bases; junction bases not matched to a gene: 14. The CDR3 loop spans 17 amino acids. The CDR3 DNA sequence: TGTGCCAGCAGCTTCAGCCCTAACCGGGACTACCTCTACGAGCAGTACTTC. Translated, it gives CASSFSPNRDYLYEQYF.

The chain combines TRBV7-3 with TRBJ2-1; TRBD2 agrees at 10 bases. V lost 5 bases and J lost 10; bases outside the gene matches: 8. This CDR3 comprises 14 residues. Germline CDR1 and CDR2: SGHTA and FQGTGA. This CDR3 reads CASSASGTSVEQFF. DNA for the CDR3: TGTGCCAGCAGCGCCTCCGGGACTAGCGTAGAGCAGTTCTTC. Full variable domain (rest looked up from reference TRBV7-3 and TRBJ2-1): GAGVSQTPSNKVTEKGKYVELRCDPISGHTALYWYRQSLGQGPEFLIYFQGTGAADDSGLPNDRFFAVRPEGSVSTLKIQRTERGDSAVYLCASSASGTSVEQFFGPGTRLTVL.

The chain has TRBV2 and TRBJ2-7, with TRBD2 matching 11 bases. V was pared by 2 bases and J by 4 bases, with 4 bases of the junction left unmatched. The germline gives CDR1 SNHLY, CDR2 FYNNEI. This CDR3 contains 15 residues. CDR3 DNA sequence: TGTGCCAGCAGTGAATCCCCTAGCGGGAGGTACGAGCAGTACTTC. Amino acids: CASSESPSGRYEQYF.

The V gene is TRBV4-3, the J gene TRBJ2-7, with TRBD2 matching 12 bases. CDR3 length: 16 amino acids. Per the germline V gene, CDR1 is LGHNA and CDR2 is YSLEER. J was trimmed by 7 bases and V by 0 bases; bases with no gene match: 7. The DNA for the CDR3 is TGCGCCAGCAGCCAAGATAGGGGACTAGCGGGTCAGGAGCAGTACTTC. This codes for CASSQDRGLAGQEQYF.

The chain employs TRBV6-5 and TRBJ1-5; no reliable D call. The ends were cut back, 0 bases at V and 3 bases at J, with 9 bases in the middle. The CDR3 has 15 amino acids. CDR1 is MNHEY, CDR2 SVGAGI, per germline. The CDR3 sequence: CASSYSKTLNQPQHF. The CDR3 bases are TGTGCCAGCAGTTACTCGAAGACGCTCAATCAGCCCCAGCATTTT.

The rearrangement uses TRBV7-9 and TRBJ1-4; D uncertain. Germline CDR1 reads SEHNR; CDR2 reads FQNEAQ (reference sequence). The CDR3 contains 16 residues. V lost 0 bases, J lost 6 bases, and 14 bases lay in between. CDR3 region: CASSLAGEVRHEKLFF. As DNA, the CDR3 is TGTGCCAGCAGCTTAGCGGGTGAAGTGCGTCATGAAAAACTGTTTTTT.

The chain combines TRBV4-1 with TRBJ2-5; the match to TRBD1 covers 8 bases. Unmatched junction bases numbered 7, after V lost 0 bases and J lost 1 base. This CDR3 spans 17 amino acids. Germline V gene data show CDR1 as MGHRA and CDR2 as YSYEKL. The CDR3 reads CASSQDPPTGVQETQYF. The CDR3 DNA sequence: TGCGCCAGCAGCCAAGATCCGCCGACAGGGGTCCAAGAGACCCAGTACTTC.

To note about this clone: The junction departs from the called germline gene at one end, perhaps through a read error. V and J are TRBV19 and TRBJ2-7; 7 bases agree with TRBD1. CDR1 LNHDA and CDR2 SQIVND come from the germline V gene (reference sequence). CDR3 length: 13 amino acids. CDR3 DNA: TGTGCCAGTAGTTTAGGGGGCTCCAACGAGCAGTACTTC. It encodes CASSLGGSNEQYF.

The chain uses TRBV27 and TRBJ1-4; no definite D call. Germline-derived CDR1 and CDR2 are MNHEY and SMNVEV (reference sequence). With 1 base removed from V and 4 bases from J, the gap between germline ends came to 10 bases. CDR3 length: 15 residues. This CDR3 is CASSLYWHSNEKLFF. Here the CDR3 DNA reads TGTGCCAGCAGTTTATACTGGCATAGTAATGAAAAACTGTTTTTT. The whole variable domain, remainder taken from reference TRBV27 and TRBJ1-4, is EAQVTQNPRYLITVTGKKLTVTCSQNMNHEYMSWYRQDPGLGLRQIYYSMNVEVTDKGDVPEGYKVSRKEKRNFPLILESPSPNQTSLYFCASSLYWHSNEKLFFGSGTQLSVL.

In its sample, this clone was seen once. V is TRBV7-8 and J is TRBJ2-1; TRBD2 matches at 9 bases. V lost 5 bases and J lost 8; bases outside the gene matches: 10. The CDR3 covers 15 residues. Germline V gene sequence: CDR1 SGHVS, CDR2 FQNEAQ. CDR3 bases: TGTGCCAGCAGCCAGGAAGGACTAGCGCGGTATGAGCAGTTCTTC. It encodes CASSQEGLARYEQFF.

The chain carries TRBV15 and TRBJ2-7; either TRBD1 or TRBD2 may supply D (5 bases each). CDR3 length: 14 amino acids. V was shortened by 5 bases and J by 4 bases, with 15 bases between the two germline ends. CDR1 is LNHNV and CDR2 is YYDKDF in the germline V gene (reference sequence). CDR3 region: CATSDRDGLYEQYF. The DNA of the CDR3 is TGTGCCACCAGCGATCGGGACGGGCTTTACGAGCAGTACTTC.

The gene calls are TRBV11-2 and TRBJ1-6, with D unresolved. The CDR3 length is 14 residues. Germline values: CDR1 SGHAT, CDR2 FQNNGV. V gave up 3 bases and J gave up 14 bases, with 17 bases separating them. Here the CDR3 DNA reads TGTGCCAGCAGCTTTGATAACCCTCTAGACACCCTCCACTTT. The encoded protein is CASSFDNPLDTLHF.

This chain joins TRBV9 and TRBJ1-4, with 7 nucleotides matching TRBD1. J lost 0 bases, V lost 4 bases, and 3 bases had no gene match. Germline V gene data show CDR1 as SGDLS and CDR2 as YYNGEE. The CDR3 totals 15 residues. CDR3 residues: CASSITGATNEKLFF. For the CDR3, the DNA is TGTGCCAGCAGCATCACAGGGGCAACTAATGAAAAACTGTTTTTT.

This sequence joins TRBV11-2 and TRBJ2-4, with 7 bases fitting TRBD1. The ends lost 5 bases at V and 3 bases at J; junction bases unmatched: 10. The CDR3 has 16 amino acids. Germline V gives CDR1 SGHAT, CDR2 FQNNGV. The DNA for the CDR3 is TGTGCCAGCAGCACGTCCCGGGACAGTTACAAAAACATTCAGTACTTC. Protein product: CASSTSRDSYKNIQYF.

The genes are TRBV2 and TRBJ2-7; possibly TRBD2 for D (5 bases). Germline V gene lookup returns CDR1 SNHLY and CDR2 FYNNEI. The germline V and J ends were trimmed by 3 bases and 5 bases, with 14 bases remaining between them. This CDR3 has 14 residues. CDR3 sequence (DNA): TGTGCCAGCAGTGACGGAGAACTAGACGACGAGCAGTACTTC. This codes for CASSDGELDDEQYF.

The chain has TRBV11-2 and TRBJ2-1; 7 nucleotides agree with TRBD1. The CDR3 runs 13 residues. The V segment lost 3 bases and the J segment 9 bases; nucleotides outside the gene matches: 5. Germline V gene data show CDR1 as SGHAT and CDR2 as FQNNGV. The CDR3 coding sequence is TGTGCCAGCAGCTTCACAGGGGTTAGTGAGCAGTTCTTC. Its protein is CASSFTGVSEQFF. Complete variable domain (other parts from reference TRBV11-2 and TRBJ2-1): EAGVAQSPRYKIIEKRQSVAFWCNPISGHATLYWYQQILGQGPKLLIQFQNNGVVDDSQLPKDRFSAERLKGVDSTLKIQPAKLEDSAVYLCASSFTGVSEQFFGPGTRLTVL.

The chain employs TRBV29-1 and TRBJ2-1, with D maybe TRBD2 (6 bases). This CDR3 region has 14 residues. Germline values: CDR1 SQVTM, CDR2 ANQGSEA. V shed 7 bases and J shed 0 bases, with 13 bases lying between them. The CDR3 DNA reads TGCAGCGCCCTAGCGTTAAGCTCCTACAATGAGCAGTTCTTC. Residues: CSALALSSYNEQFF.

V usage is TRBV14 and J usage is TRBJ2-7; D is ambiguous. The CDR3 covers 14 residues. Germline V gene sequence: CDR1 SGHDN, CDR2 FVKESK. Trimming shortened V by 1 base and J by 2 bases, and 9 bases separated the two germline ends. The CDR3 nucleotides are TGTGCCAGCAGCCAAGGCGCATTACCCTACGAGCAGTACTTC. It yields the protein CASSQGALPYEQYF.

The rearrangement links TRBV7-9 to TRBJ2-4; 7 bases fit TRBD2. The CDR3 has 19 amino acids. The germline V gene has CDR1 SEHNR and CDR2 FQNEAQ (reference sequence). J was trimmed by 0 bases and V by 1 base; bases with no gene match: 12. As DNA, the CDR3 is TGTGCCAGCAGCTTAGGCCCCCTGGCGGGAGTTCTAGCCAAAAACATTCAGTACTTC. Amino acid sequence: CASSLGPLAGVLAKNIQYF.

The rearrangement uses TRBV2 and TRBJ2-1; D unclear. The V gene's germline CDR1 is SNHLY and CDR2 FYNNEI. V was trimmed by 3 bases and J by 3 bases, leaving 6 bases between them. The CDR3 loop spans 13 amino acids. This CDR3 reads CASSEASYNEQFF. The CDR3 DNA is TGTGCCAGCAGTGAGGCCAGCTACAATGAGCAGTTCTTC.

The V and J genes are TRBV7-3 and TRBJ1-1; D may be TRBD1 (5 bases). CDR3 length equals 14 residues. The germline gives CDR1 SGHTA, CDR2 FQGTGA. V lost 4 bases and J 7 bases, leaving 16 bases between the germline ends. The chain's CDR3 is CASSSMDNPNEAFF. DNA of the CDR3: TGTGCCAGCAGCTCGATGGACAACCCCAATGAAGCTTTCTTT.

In the case of this clone: Other DNA sequences within the sample encode an identical CDR3. The chain recombines TRBV7-9 with TRBJ2-1; D not resolved. The V and J ends lost 5 bases and 8 bases respectively, with 10 bases between them. Germline V lookup: CDR1 SEHNR, CDR2 FQNEAQ (reference sequence). This CDR3 has 12 residues. CDR3 coding DNA: TGTGCCAGCAGCCCCAGCTGGGATGAGCAGTTCTTC. Its translation: CASSPSWDEQFF.

The chain has TRBV28 and TRBJ2-7, with TRBD2 identical over 11 bases. The CDR3 is made up of 14 amino acids. CDR1 and CDR2 from the germline V gene are MDHEN and SYDVKM. Trimming cost V 7 bases and J 4 bases; bases outside gene matches: 6. The chain's CDR3 is CASTVAGGAYEQYF. CDR3 coding DNA: TGTGCCAGCACTGTAGCGGGAGGGGCTTACGAGCAGTACTTC.

The chain has TRBV27 and TRBJ2-3; TRBD2 matches at 7 bases. CDR1 is MNHEY, CDR2 SMNVEV, per germline (reference sequence). The CDR3 loop spans 15 amino acids. V dropped 7 bases and J dropped 1; count of bases not matched to a gene: 8. The CDR3 DNA is TGTGCCAGCAATGCATTGGGGGGGGGCACAGATACGCAGTATTTT. Its protein is CASNALGGGTDTQYF.